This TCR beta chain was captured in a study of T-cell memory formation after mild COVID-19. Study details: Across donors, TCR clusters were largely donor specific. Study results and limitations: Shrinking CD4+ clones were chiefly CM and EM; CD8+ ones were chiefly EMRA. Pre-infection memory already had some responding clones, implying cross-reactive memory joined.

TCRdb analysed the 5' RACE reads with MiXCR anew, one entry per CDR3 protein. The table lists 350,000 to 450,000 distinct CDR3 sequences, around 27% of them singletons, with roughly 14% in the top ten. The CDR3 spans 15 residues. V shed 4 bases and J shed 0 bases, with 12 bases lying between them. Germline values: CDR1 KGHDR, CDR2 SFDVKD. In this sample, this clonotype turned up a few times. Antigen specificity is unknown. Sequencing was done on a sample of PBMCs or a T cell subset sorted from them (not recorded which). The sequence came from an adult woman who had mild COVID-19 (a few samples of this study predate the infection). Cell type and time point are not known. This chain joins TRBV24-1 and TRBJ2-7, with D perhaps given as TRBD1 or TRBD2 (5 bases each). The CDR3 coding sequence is TGTGCCACCAGTGACCCCAGGGAGAGCTCCTACGAGCAGTACTTC. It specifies CATSDPRESSYEQYF.